The rows below give T cell receptor beta chains drawn from one sample of a study of T cells in Graves' hyperthyroidism and ophthalmopathy. One entry per CDR3 protein, called by TCRdb with MiXCR from the multiplex PCR reads. The sample has about 180,000 distinct CDR3 sequences; about 18% are singletons. What was sequenced was blood. The receptor set was obtained from a woman between 50 and 59 years old with Graves' hyperthyroidism. Both conserved end residues are part of each CDR3. The D gene is left open where the match is weak. The size entry is marked missing in some rows and otherwise reads once, few, many or a size class.

V,size,J,D,DNA,CDR3
TRBV20-1,many,TRBJ2-3,TRBD1,TGCAGTGCCCTAAGCCGTGGACAGGATAGCACAGATACGCAGTATTTT,CSALSRGQDSTDTQYF
TRBV5-1,NA,TRBJ1-6,NA,TGCGCCAGCAGCTTGGCAGGGGCCACCAATTCACCCCTCCACTTT,CASSLAGATNSPLHF
TRBV19,many,TRBJ1-1,TRBD1,TGTGCCAGTAACTTACAGGGGTTTGGGAACACTGAAGCTTTCTTT,CASNLQGFGNTEAFF
TRBV9,NA,TRBJ1-2,TRBD1,TGTGCCAGCAGCGTACCCGGGACAGGGTCCAACTATGGCTACACCTTC,CASSVPGTGSNYGYTF
TRBV6-5,many,TRBJ2-7,TRBD1,TGTGCCAGCAGTTACTCAGAGACAGGGGCCTACGAGCAGTACTTC,CASSYSETGAYEQYF
TRBV5-5,many,TRBJ1-1,NA,TGTGCCAGCAGCTTGGCAGGGGAGCTCGACACTGAAGCTTTCTTT,CASSLAGELDTEAFF
TRBV15,many,TRBJ2-3,NA,TGTGCCACCAGCAGAGAGGGGGCAGATACGCAGTATTTT,CATSREGADTQYF
TRBV6-2/TRBV6-3,many,TRBJ2-7,NA,TGTGCCAGCAGTTACGGGGACTCTAGGGAGGAGCAGTACTTC,CASSYGDSREEQYF
TRBV19,NA,TRBJ2-3,NA,TGTGCCGGTTGGGGGGGCAGTTTTACAGATACGCAGTATTTT,CAGWGGSFTDTQYF
TRBV2,many,TRBJ1-2,NA,TGTGCCAGCAATCCTTTCGGGACCGGTGGCTACACCTTC,CASNPFGTGGYTF
TRBV15,many,TRBJ1-2,NA,TGTGCCACCAGCAGGGACAAATACTATGGCTACACCTTC,CATSRDKYYGYTF
TRBV12-3/TRBV12-4,many,TRBJ1-2,TRBD1,TGTGCCAGCAGTTTAGCAGGGGGCAGCTATGGCTACACCTTC,CASSLAGGSYGYTF
TRBV7-9,many,TRBJ2-4,TRBD1,TGTGCCAGCAGCCCCGGGACAGGGGCCAAAAACATTCAGTACTTC,CASSPGTGAKNIQYF
TRBV7-2,NA,TRBJ1-6,NA,TGTGCCAGCAGCTTAGAGAGGGGGGTCGGGTCACCCCTCCACTTT,CASSLERGVGSPLHF
TRBV27,many,TRBJ1-3,NA,TGTGCCAGCAGTCTCGAGGGGAGCCCTGGAAACACCATATATTTT,CASSLEGSPGNTIYF
TRBV6-1,NA,TRBJ2-2,NA,TGTGCCAGCAGTGAGTACAGGGACACCGGGGAGCTGTTTTTT,CASSEYRDTGELFF
TRBV28,many,TRBJ1-5,NA,TGTGCCAGCATCACGGGGGGCCTGCCCCAGCATTTT,CASITGGLPQHF
TRBV30,NA,TRBJ2-2,NA,TGTGCCTGGAGTGTAGGGGCAGTCATAACGAGAACCGGGGAGCTGTTTTTT,CAWSVGAVITRTGELFF
TRBV29-1,many,TRBJ2-1,NA,TGCAGCGTTAGCCAGGGACGCTACAATGAGCAGTTCTTC,CSVSQGRYNEQFF
TRBV19,few,TRBJ2-5,NA,TGTGCCAGTAGTATCAGCAGGGCCAAGACCCAGTACTTC,CASSISRAKTQYF
TRBV11-2,many,TRBJ1-1,NA,TGTGCCAGCAGCCCCCCGTTGGGGGGGGCAAGTCGTACTGAAGCTTTCTTT,CASSPPLGGASRTEAFF
TRBV20-1,few,TRBJ1-2,NA,TGCAGTGCTAGAGATTCGGGCAGGGGAAGTTATGGCTACACCTTC,CSARDSGRGSYGYTF
TRBV20-1,NA,TRBJ1-2,NA,TGCAGTGCTAGAGATCGGGGCAGAAAATCCTATGGCTACACCTTC,CSARDRGRKSYGYTF
TRBV20-1,many,TRBJ1-1,NA,TGCAGTGCTAGAGGGGACACGTTGAACACTGAAGCTTTCTTT,CSARGDTLNTEAFF
TRBV7-2,many,TRBJ1-2,NA,TGTGCCAGCAGCTTACGGGTGGGGGGCCAACCCACTAACTATGGCTACACCTTC,CASSLRVGGQPTNYGYTF
TRBV5-1,many,TRBJ2-7,TRBD1,TGCGCCAGCAGCCCCGGGACAGGGGGGACCGAGCAGTACTTC,CASSPGTGGTEQYF
TRBV3-1,many,TRBJ2-3,NA,TGTGCCAGCAGCCAAGTGGAGTATACGCAGTATTTT,CASSQVEYTQYF
TRBV6-5,NA,TRBJ1-2,NA,TGTGCCAGCAGTTACCTACCGGACGCCGCTGGTACCTTC,CASSYLPDAAGTF
TRBV27,NA,TRBJ1-1,NA,TGTGCCAGCAGTTACGGATCCGAGTTGAACACTGAAGCTTTCTTT,CASSYGSELNTEAFF
TRBV5-1,many,TRBJ2-3,TRBD1,TGCGCCAGCACCGTCGGTGGACAGGGGGCAGATACGCAGTATTTT,CASTVGGQGADTQYF
TRBV7-8,many,TRBJ2-5,TRBD2,TGTGCCAGCAGCCGGGGGGGCACGAAGACCCAGTACTTC,CASSRGGTKTQYF
TRBV5-5,many,TRBJ1-1,NA,TGTGCCAGCAGCTGGGACCTGGCCACTGAAGCTTTCTTT,CASSWDLATEAFF
TRBV6-5,few,TRBJ2-7,TRBD1,TGTGCCAGCAGTTACGGACAGGTCTCCTACGAGCAGTACTTC,CASSYGQVSYEQYF
TRBV7-8,many,TRBJ2-1,NA,TGTGCCAGCAGCTTTTTCAGATTCAGCTCCTACAATGAGCAGTTCTTC,CASSFFRFSSYNEQFF